Following are 15 T cell receptor beta chains from one sample sequenced in a study of blood T cell repertoires in COVID-19 (dated by TCRdb to 2018 to 2021). Library creation used the immunoSEQ multiplex PCR assay. TCRdb re-hosts the immuneACCESS table, in-frame sequences only. Its copies lack some clones; in the studies checked, an unresolved V gene accounts for under half of them, and the cause for the rest is not known. Counted in this sample were fewer than 250,000 clones; under 90% of them appeared once. Of the sample, around 3.5% is held by the ten largest clones. Sequenced: PBMCs or T cells enriched from blood (not recorded which). Receptors originate from a woman aged 40 to 49 who had been exposed to COVID-19.

The V and J genes are TRBV18 and TRBJ1-2; 9 bases are a match to TRBD1. V lost 5 bases, J lost 7 bases, and 11 bases stayed unmatched. This CDR3 has 15 residues. Germline CDR1 reads KGHSH; CDR2 reads LQKENI. In DNA form, the CDR3 reads TGTGCCAGCTCATCAATTCCCGGGACAGGGATTGGCTACACCTTC. Translating it yields CASSSIPGTGIGYTF.

This chain connects TRBV5-1 to TRBJ1-1; D is uncertain. Deletions cut 3 bases from V and 0 bases from J, with 6 bases between. This CDR3 is built from 13 residues. Germline CDR1 and CDR2: SGHRS and YFSETQ. In DNA, the CDR3 is TGCGCCAGCAGCTGGGAGGTGAACACTGAAGCTTTCTTT. Translated: CASSWEVNTEAFF.

This clone has only one observation. V usage is TRBV18 and J usage is TRBJ1-6; TRBD1 agrees at 10 bases. Germline CDR1 is KGHSH and CDR2 is LQKENI. With V trimmed by 2 bases and J by 5 bases, 3 bases remained unmatched. This CDR3 is built from 16 residues. CDR3 sequence: CASSPIGQGDNSPLHF. The CDR3 DNA sequence: TGTGCCAGCTCACCAATTGGACAGGGGGATAATTCACCCCTCCACTTT.

This clone was found a few times. The CDR3 nucleotides read TGTGCCACCAGCAGAGATCGTGTGGGGGGAAATTACGAGCAGTACTTC. It specifies CATSRDRVGGNYEQYF. The chain is built from TRBV15 and TRBJ2-7, with D possibly being TRBD2 (6 bases). Germline V gives CDR1 LNHNV, CDR2 YYDKDF (reference sequence). The germline V and J ends were trimmed by 0 bases and 4 bases, with 16 bases remaining between them. The CDR3 runs 16 residues.

The chain joins TRBV4-1 to TRBJ2-7, with D hard to call. V lost 4 bases, J lost 3 bases, and 10 bases lay in between. Germline-derived CDR1 and CDR2 are MGHRA and YSYEKL. This CDR3 region has 13 residues. CDR3: CASSRPRIYEQYF. The CDR3 coding sequence is TGCGCCAGCAGCCGCCCCAGGATCTACGAGCAGTACTTC.

The J gene is TRBJ1-4, the V gene TRBV14; D is perhaps TRBD1 (5 bases). Germline V CDR1 and CDR2: SGHDN, FVKESK. Trimming took 5 bases from V and 13 from J, leaving 11 bases between them. The CDR3 totals 11 residues. This CDR3 reads CASSGGGRLFF. The CDR3 nucleotides read TGTGCCAGCAGCGGGGGGGGTAGACTGTTTTTT.

The J gene is TRBJ2-3, the V gene TRBV19, with 9 bases identical to TRBD2. Germline values: CDR1 LNHDA, CDR2 SQIVND (reference sequence). V gave up 3 bases and J gave up 0 bases; unmatched junction bases: 13. The length of the CDR3 is 19 residues. CDR3 sequence reads: CASSIWWLAGSTSTDTQYF. The CDR3 DNA reads as TGTGCCAGTAGTATTTGGTGGCTAGCGGGGAGCACAAGCACAGATACGCAGTATTTT.

J is TRBJ2-7 and V is TRBV6-5, with 7 bases matching TRBD1. CDR1 is MNHEY and CDR2 is SVGAGI in the germline V gene. The CDR3 length is 14 residues. V dropped 5 bases and J dropped 2; count of bases not matched to a gene: 6. CDR3 sequence: CASSQPGQTYEQYF. CDR3 nucleotide sequence: TGTGCCAGCAGTCAACCGGGACAGACCTACGAGCAGTACTTC.

This chain links TRBV10-3 with TRBJ2-3, with 12 positions matching TRBD2. This CDR3 has 15 amino acids. V was pared by 6 bases and J by 1 base, with 2 bases of the junction left unmatched. CDR1 is ENHRY and CDR2 is SYGVKD in the germline V gene. The CDR3: CAIRSSGGGTDTQYF. In nucleotides, the CDR3 is TGTGCCATCAGATCTAGCGGGGGGGGCACAGATACGCAGTATTTT.

This rearrangement joins TRBV4-2 to TRBJ2-5; D possibly corresponds to TRBD2 (6 bases). Germline V gene data show CDR1 as LGHNA and CDR2 as YNFKEQ. CDR3 length equals 17 residues. The V and J ends lost 1 base and 2 bases respectively, with 17 bases between them. CDR3 DNA sequence: TGTGCCAGCAGCCAAGGGGCCACGGGAGCGGGTCAAGAGACCCAGTACTTC. Amino acid sequence: CASSQGATGAGQETQYF.

The rearrangement joins TRBV18 to TRBJ2-1; 7 bases align to TRBD2. There are 12 residues in the CDR3. V gave up 3 bases and J gave up 11 bases; unmatched junction bases: 4. Germline-derived CDR1 and CDR2 are KGHSH and LQKENI. This CDR3 is CASSPPSGQQFF. The CDR3, as DNA: TGTGCCAGCTCACCGCCTAGCGGTCAGCAGTTCTTC.

As concerns this clone: Other DNA variants within this sample encode the same CDR3. This chain links TRBV5-5 with TRBJ2-7; 11 bases fit TRBD1. This CDR3 contains 14 residues. Germline-derived CDR1 and CDR2 are SGHKS and YYEKEE (reference sequence). V gave up 3 bases and J gave up 4 bases; unmatched junction bases: 3. CDR3 loop: CASSSGTGGYEQYF. In DNA form, the CDR3 reads TGTGCCAGCAGCTCCGGGACAGGGGGTTACGAGCAGTACTTC.

This clone was counted between two and nine times. The chain combines TRBV20-1 with TRBJ1-3; D unclear. The V and J ends lost 3 bases and 4 bases respectively, with 7 bases between them. Germline CDR1 is DFQATT and CDR2 is SNEGSKA (reference sequence). This CDR3 spans 12 amino acids. DNA for the CDR3: TGCAGTGCTAGTGTGCGGGGAAACACCATATATTTT. Translation gives CSASVRGNTIYF.

V gene TRBV13 combines with J gene TRBJ2-5; D remains unclear. This CDR3 has 15 amino acids. The V end lost 5 bases, the J end lost 2 bases, and 15 bases lay between the germline ends. Germline V lookup: CDR1 PRHDT, CDR2 FYEKMQ (reference sequence). This chain's CDR3 is CASSHRRSTQETQYF. The CDR3 bases are TGTGCCAGCAGCCATCGAAGAAGCACTCAAGAGACCCAGTACTTC.

This clone has just one count. J is TRBJ2-3 and V is TRBV9; perhaps TRBD1 as D (6 bases). Per the germline V gene, CDR1 is SGDLS and CDR2 is YYNGEE. CDR3 length: 14 residues. The V gene lost 4 bases and the J gene lost 3 bases, with 12 bases spanning the gap. The chain's CDR3 is CASSQGSWTDTQYF. DNA of the CDR3: TGTGCCAGCAGCCAGGGGAGTTGGACAGATACGCAGTATTTT.